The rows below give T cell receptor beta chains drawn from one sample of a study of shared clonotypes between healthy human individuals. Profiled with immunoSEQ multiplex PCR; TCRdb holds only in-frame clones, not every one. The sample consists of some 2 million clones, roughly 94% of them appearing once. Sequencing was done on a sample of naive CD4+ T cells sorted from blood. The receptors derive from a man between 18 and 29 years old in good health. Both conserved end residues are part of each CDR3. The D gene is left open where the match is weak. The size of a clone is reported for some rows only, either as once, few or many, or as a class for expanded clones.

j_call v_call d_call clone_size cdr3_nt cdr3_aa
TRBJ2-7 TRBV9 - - TGTGCCAGCAGCCATTACCAGGTTTCCTCCTACGAGCAGTACTTC CASSHYQVSSYEQYF
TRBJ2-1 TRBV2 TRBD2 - TGTGCCAGCACTCCTAGCGGGAGAAGGGATGAGCAGTTCTTC CASTPSGRRDEQFF
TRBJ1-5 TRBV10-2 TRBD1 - TGCGCCAGCAGTGATACAGGGGGGTTCGGGCAGCCCCAGCATTTT CASSDTGGFGQPQHF
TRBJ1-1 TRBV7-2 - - TGTGCCAGCAGGGGGAGATCTCCAAACACTGAAGCTTTCTTT CASRGRSPNTEAFF
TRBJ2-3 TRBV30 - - TGTGCCTGGAGTGTGCCGGGCCCCCGGCCAGATACGCAGTATTTT CAWSVPGPRPDTQYF
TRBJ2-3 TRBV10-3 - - TGTGCCATCAGTGAGTCGAAATCCCGGTTAGATACGCAGTATTTT CAISESKSRLDTQYF
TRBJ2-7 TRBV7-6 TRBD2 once TGTGCCAGCAGCTCCCGTAGCGGGAGCGAGCAGTACTTC CASSSRSGSEQYF
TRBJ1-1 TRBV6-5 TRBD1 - TGTGCCAGCAGTAAATCCGGGACAGCCAAGGCTTTCTTT CASSKSGTAKAFF
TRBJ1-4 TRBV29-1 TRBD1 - TGCAGCGTCAAGAAGGCGGGACAGGGGGCCGGGGAACTGTTTTTT CSVKKAGQGAGELFF
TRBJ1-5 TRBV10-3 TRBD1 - TGTGCCCCCCCGATTCGAACAGGGGGCTTTCGAAATCAGCCCCAGCATTTT CAPPIRTGGFRNQPQHF
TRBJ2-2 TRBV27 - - TGTGCCACCCGACCCGGCCCCACCGGGGAGCTGTTTTTT CATRPGPTGELFF
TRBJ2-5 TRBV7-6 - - TGTGCCAGCAGCTTAGGCGGAGCGGGCCTACCGTACTTC CASSLGGAGLPYF
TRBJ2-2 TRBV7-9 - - TGTGCCAGCAGCTCGACTGCCTGGGGACTCAACTTTACCGGGGAGCTGTTTTTT CASSSTAWGLNFTGELFF
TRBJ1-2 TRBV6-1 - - TGTGCCAGCAGTTATGACAGCGGTTTGACCTACACCTTC CASSYDSGLTYTF
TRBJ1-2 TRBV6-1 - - TGTGCCAGCAGTGAAGCGAAGGCAGGTTCGACTGGCTACACCTTC CASSEAKAGSTGYTF
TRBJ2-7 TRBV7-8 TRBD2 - TGTGCCAGCAGCGTACTTACTAGCGGGAGGGTTACCTACGAGCAGTACTTC CASSVLTSGRVTYEQYF
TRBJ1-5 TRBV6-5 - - TGTGCCAGCAGTTTCTTAAATCAGCCCCAGCATTTT CASSFLNQPQHF
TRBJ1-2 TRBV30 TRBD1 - TGTGCCTGGAGCGGGACAGGAGCTGGCTACACCTTC CAWSGTGAGYTF
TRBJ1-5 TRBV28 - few TGTGCCAGCAGTCTCCCAACGGACCAGCCCCAGCATTTT CASSLPTDQPQHF
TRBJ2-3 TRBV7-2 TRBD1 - TGTGCCAGCACCCTACAGGGGGCCCACACAGATACGCAGTATTTT CASTLQGAHTDTQYF
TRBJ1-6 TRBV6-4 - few TGTGCCAGCAGTGAGGGACCGAACTATAATTCACCCCTCCACTTT CASSEGPNYNSPLHF
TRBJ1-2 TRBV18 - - TGTGCCAGCTCAGGGGGCAGAGGGTATGGCTACACCTTC CASSGGRGYGYTF
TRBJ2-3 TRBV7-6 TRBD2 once TGTGCCAGCAGCTTAGCGAATAGCGGGGTTTCGGATACGCAGTATTTT CASSLANSGVSDTQYF
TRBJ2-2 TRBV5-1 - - TGCGCCAGCAAACCCCTGGGGCAGGCAAGCACCGGGGAGCTGTTTTTT CASKPLGQASTGELFF
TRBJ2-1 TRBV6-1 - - TGTGCCAGCAGTGAATCTGGGGGTTACAATGAGCAGTTCTTC CASSESGGYNEQFF
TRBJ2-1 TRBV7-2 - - TGTGCCAGCAGCTCAATCTCGGACCGTGGGGGCAATGAGCAGTTCTTC CASSSISDRGGNEQFF
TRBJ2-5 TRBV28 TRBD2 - TGTGCCAGCAGTTTAAAAGGGCTAGCGGGGAAAGAGACCCAGTACTTC CASSLKGLAGKETQYF
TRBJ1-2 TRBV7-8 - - TGTGCCAGCAGCTTAGGGGCGAGTTCTAACTATGGCTACACCTTC CASSLGASSNYGYTF
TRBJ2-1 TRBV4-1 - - TGCGCCAGCAGCCAAGAAACCTCGGAGAGCAATGAGCAGTTCTTC CASSQETSESNEQFF